Reported below is one T cell receptor beta chain. Its cognate antigen is unknown. The data belong to a study of T cell repertoires in ileal Crohn's disease. Study conclusions and caveats: Clonal expansions were more frequent in active smokers than non-smokers at surgery.

Sequenced by immunoSEQ multiplex PCR; TCRdb stores in-frame clones only, minus some. The sample lists fewer than 4,500 clones, under 85% occurring once. Time point noted: inflamed ileum from the surgical specimen. The germline gives CDR1 SGHTA, CDR2 FQGNSA. The CDR3 is 14 amino acids. V lost 8 bases and J lost 5, with 16 bases in between. The V call is TRBV7-2, the J call TRBJ2-1, with D tentatively TRBD1 (5 bases). This TCR was recovered from an adult with Crohn's disease. The sequencing sample was made of ileal tissue. CDR3 residues: CASLRGATNNEQFF. The CDR3 nucleotides read TGTGCCAGCCTACGTGGGGCTACCAACAATGAGCAGTTCTTC.